This is a list of T cell receptor beta chains from one sample in a study of T-cell reconstitution after alpha-beta-depleted transplantation in children. TCRdb analysed the PCR reads with MiXCR anew, one entry per CDR3 protein. This sample has 250,000 to 300,000 distinct CDR3 sequences; less than 9.5% occur once, and the top ten carry around 9.8%. The material was peripheral blood, obtained 360 days after TCRalphabeta/CD19-depleted stem cell transplant. These receptors all stem from a female patient between 2 and 15 years old who had a stem cell transplant for Fanconi anemia, so the T cells may come from the graft donor. Each CDR3 is given with its conserved first and last residue. D genes are given only for firm matches. Clone size is shown for a subset of rows, as once, few, many or a class of expanded clone.

TGCGCCAGCAAATCTTTCAATGAGCAGTTCTTC	CASKSFNEQFF	TRBV5-1	TRBJ2-1	few	-
TGTGCCAGCAGCTTTGTTGGAACTAGCGGGGCAGATACGCAGTATTTT	CASSFVGTSGADTQYF	TRBV7-2	TRBJ2-3	many	TRBD2
TGTGCCGCCAGCGGGCCCGCTCCAGCCAAAAACATTCAGTACTTC	CAASGPAPAKNIQYF	TRBV6-5	TRBJ2-4	many	-
TGTGCCAGCAGTTACTCTGAGAGTAGCACAGATACGCAGTATTTT	CASSYSESSTDTQYF	TRBV6-2/TRBV6-3	TRBJ2-3	many	-
TGTGCCAGCAGTTATTCAAAACAGGCGACTAACTATGGCTACACCTTC	CASSYSKQATNYGYTF	TRBV6-9	TRBJ1-2	-	-
TGTGCCAGCAGCCTGAGATTGACAGGGGATGGCTACACCTTC	CASSLRLTGDGYTF	TRBV3-1	TRBJ1-2	few	TRBD1
TGCAGCGTGGAAAGCGGGGGCCACTCCTACGAGCAGTACTTC	CSVESGGHSYEQYF	TRBV29-1	TRBJ2-7	many	TRBD2
TGTGCCAGCTCTGAGCTGGCGGAACAAGAGACCCAGTACTTC	CASSELAEQETQYF	TRBV7-9	TRBJ2-5	few	-
TGTGCCAGCAGTTTATTTTGGGGGGGAACTGAAGCTTTCTTT	CASSLFWGGTEAFF	TRBV27	TRBJ1-1	-	-
TGTGCCAGCAGCCAATGGGAGGGTTGGACCCAGTACTTC	CASSQWEGWTQYF	TRBV14	TRBJ2-5	-	TRBD2
TGCGCCAGCAGCCAAGCCGGGGACAGGGCGAACACTGAAGCTTTCTTT	CASSQAGDRANTEAFF	TRBV4-1	TRBJ1-1	few	TRBD1
TGCGCCAGCAGTCCGGACGGGATAGTTTGGACGCAGTATTTT	CASSPDGIVWTQYF	TRBV10-2	TRBJ2-3	few	-
TGTGCCAGTAGTATGGGAGCTCAGCCCCAGCATTTT	CASSMGAQPQHF	TRBV19	TRBJ1-5	-	-
TGTGCCAGCAGCGAAAGGGAAAAACTGTTTTTT	CASSEREKLFF	TRBV7-8	TRBJ1-4	-	-
TGTGCCAGCAGCTTGTTTTTTGCAGGGGCTGACACTGAAGCTTTCTTT	CASSLFFAGADTEAFF	TRBV5-5	TRBJ1-1	-	-
TGCGCCAGCAGCCAGGACAGGGTTTGGAAAGGCTACACCTTC	CASSQDRVWKGYTF	TRBV5-1	TRBJ1-2	many	TRBD1
TGTGCCACCAAAGCAAAACCTCCGTTCTACGAGCAGTACTTC	CATKAKPPFYEQYF	TRBV19	TRBJ2-7	-	-
TGTGCCAGCAGTTCGACCTGGGGCTCTGGAAACACCATATATTTT	CASSSTWGSGNTIYF	TRBV27	TRBJ1-3	many	-
TGTGCCAGCAGCCAAGGGCCCGGAGTCCTCTACAATGAGCAGTTCTTC	CASSQGPGVLYNEQFF	TRBV3-1	TRBJ2-1	few	-
TGCGCCAGCAGCTCAGAGAAGCAACGGTACAATCAGCCCCAGCATTTT	CASSSEKQRYNQPQHF	TRBV5-1	TRBJ1-5	many	-
TGTGCCAGCAGCCGTTACACAGGGAGCAATCAGCCCCAGCATTTT	CASSRYTGSNQPQHF	TRBV7-8	TRBJ1-5	-	-
TGTGCCAGCAGTTCCGGGACACCCGTCACAGATACGCAGTATTTT	CASSSGTPVTDTQYF	TRBV5-6	TRBJ2-3	many	-
TGCAGCGTTGGGGGACACTCCTACGAGCAGTACTTC	CSVGGHSYEQYF	TRBV29-1	TRBJ2-7	many	-
TGTGCCAGCAGCTTAAATACGGTCAGGGGGCAGTCCGGGGAGCTGTTTTTT	CASSLNTVRGQSGELFF	TRBV7-8	TRBJ2-2	-	TRBD1
TGCGCCAGCAGCCTAAATTCCCTAACAGGGTTTAGGACAGATACGCAGTATTTT	CASSLNSLTGFRTDTQYF	TRBV4-3	TRBJ2-3	few	-
TGTGCCAGCAGCTCACAGGGAGACAGGTGGTTTCTCTCTGGGGCCAACGTCCTGACTTTC	CASSSQGDRWFLSGANVLTF	TRBV11-2	TRBJ2-6	-	-
TGCAGTGCTAAAAACGGGACAGGGCTCTATGGCTACACCTTC	CSAKNGTGLYGYTF	TRBV20-1	TRBJ1-2	many	TRBD1
TGTGCCAGCAGTGGGGACAGGGCAGATACGCAGTATTTT	CASSGDRADTQYF	TRBV6-1	TRBJ2-3	few	TRBD1
TGCGCCAGCAGCCTTGTCAGCTCGAACACTGAAGCTTTCTTT	CASSLVSSNTEAFF	TRBV5-1	TRBJ1-1	many	-
TGTGCCAGCGCTCTCAGGGCTAGCGGACTGAGCACAGATACGCAGTATTTT	CASALRASGLSTDTQYF	TRBV7-2	TRBJ2-3	many	TRBD2
TGTGCCAGCTCACCCGGTTTGATGAGCTCCTACGAGCAGTACTTC	CASSPGLMSSYEQYF	TRBV18	TRBJ2-7	-	-
TGTGCCAGCAGCTTATCCACAGGGACTGAAGCTTTCTTT	CASSLSTGTEAFF	TRBV7-3	TRBJ1-1	many	-
TGTGCCAGCAGCTGGGACAGGACGAGCACAGATACGCAGTATTTT	CASSWDRTSTDTQYF	TRBV11-2	TRBJ2-3	many	TRBD1
TGTGCCAGCAGCCCGGACAGAAGTCACACTGAAGCTTTCTTT	CASSPDRSHTEAFF	TRBV12-3/TRBV12-4	TRBJ1-1	-	-
TGTGCCAGCAGTTACTCGACGGCCGTCCTCCGCCTGGATTTCTTT	CASSYSTAVLRLDFF	TRBV6-5	TRBJ1-1	many	-
TGTGCCAGCAGCTTAAGTACAGGGCCGTATAGCAATCAGCCCCAGCATTTT	CASSLSTGPYSNQPQHF	TRBV7-9	TRBJ1-5	-	-
TGTGCCAGCAGCGTAGCTGACCCGGGGGGGACCGGGGAGCTGTTTTTT	CASSVADPGGTGELFF	TRBV9	TRBJ2-2	many	TRBD2
TGCAGTGCCTCCGTCAGCGGGGAGGGGAATGAGCAGTTCTTC	CSASVSGEGNEQFF	TRBV20-1	TRBJ2-1	-	TRBD2
TGTGCCAGCAGTGCGGGACATAGCTCCTACAATGAGCAGTTCTTC	CASSAGHSSYNEQFF	TRBV6-1	TRBJ2-1	many	-
TGTGCCAGCATCCGAGACATGACTCTCTCTGGAAACACCATATATTTT	CASIRDMTLSGNTIYF	TRBV2	TRBJ1-3	few	-
TGTGCCAGCAAGGCCCGCGGGTTGCTTCGCTCTGGAAACACCATATATTTT	CASKARGLLRSGNTIYF	TRBV28	TRBJ1-3	few	-
TGCGCCAGCAGCCAAACGGACAGGGGGAATTCACCCCTCCACTTT	CASSQTDRGNSPLHF	TRBV4-1	TRBJ1-6	many	TRBD1
TGTGCCAGCAGCGTAGACTCGGGGGGTCTGGAGGGTGAGCAGTTCTTC	CASSVDSGGLEGEQFF	TRBV9	TRBJ2-1	-	TRBD2
TGTGCCAGCAGTTTCAGGGGGAGCGCGTATGCTGAAGCTTTCTTT	CASSFRGSAYAEAFF	TRBV12-3/TRBV12-4	TRBJ1-1	many	TRBD1
TGTGCCAGCAGCCTAATCGGCGGCTCTGGGGCCAACGTCCTGACTTTC	CASSLIGGSGANVLTF	TRBV7-2	TRBJ2-6	many	-